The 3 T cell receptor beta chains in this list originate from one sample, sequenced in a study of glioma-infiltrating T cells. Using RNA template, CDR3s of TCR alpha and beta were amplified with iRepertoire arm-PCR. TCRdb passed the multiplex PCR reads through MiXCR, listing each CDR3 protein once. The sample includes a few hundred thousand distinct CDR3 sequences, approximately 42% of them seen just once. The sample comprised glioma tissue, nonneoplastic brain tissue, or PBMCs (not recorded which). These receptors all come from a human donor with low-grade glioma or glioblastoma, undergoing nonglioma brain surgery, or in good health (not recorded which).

The CDR3 protein is CASSPDGVVDTQYF. CDR3 in DNA: TGTGCCAGCTCCCCGGACGGAGTTGTAGATACGCAGTATTTT. The chain has TRBV28 and TRBJ2-3; the D is unclear. Germline V gives CDR1 MDHEN, CDR2 SYDVKM. Trimming took off 8 bases at V and 5 bases at J, with 17 bases between the two ends. This CDR3 is 14 amino acids long.

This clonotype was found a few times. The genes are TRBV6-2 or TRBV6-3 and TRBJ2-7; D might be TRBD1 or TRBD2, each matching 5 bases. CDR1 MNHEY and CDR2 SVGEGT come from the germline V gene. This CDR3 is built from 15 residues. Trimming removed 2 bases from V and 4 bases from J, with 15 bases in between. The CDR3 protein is CASSYPGPRQYEQYF. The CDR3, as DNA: TGTGCCAGCAGTTACCCGGGACCGAGACAATACGAGCAGTACTTC.

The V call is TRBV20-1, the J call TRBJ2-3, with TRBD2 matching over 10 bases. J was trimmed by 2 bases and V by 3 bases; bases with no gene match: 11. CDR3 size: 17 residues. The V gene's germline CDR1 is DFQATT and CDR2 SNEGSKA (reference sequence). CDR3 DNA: TGCAGTGCTAGGGATACCAAAGCGGGGGGGGTCACAGATACGCAGTATTTT. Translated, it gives CSARDTKAGGVTDTQYF.